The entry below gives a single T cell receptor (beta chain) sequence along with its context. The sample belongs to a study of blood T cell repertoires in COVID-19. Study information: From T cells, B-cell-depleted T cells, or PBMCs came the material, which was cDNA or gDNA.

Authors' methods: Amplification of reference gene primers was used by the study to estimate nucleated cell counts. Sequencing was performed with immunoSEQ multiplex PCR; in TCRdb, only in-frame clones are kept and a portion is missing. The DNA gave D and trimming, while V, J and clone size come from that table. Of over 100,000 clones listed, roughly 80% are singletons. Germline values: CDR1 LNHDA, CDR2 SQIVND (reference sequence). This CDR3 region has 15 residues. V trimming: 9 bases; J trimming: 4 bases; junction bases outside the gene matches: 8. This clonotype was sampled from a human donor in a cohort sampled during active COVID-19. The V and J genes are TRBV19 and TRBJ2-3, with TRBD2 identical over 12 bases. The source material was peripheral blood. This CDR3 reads CASTRLAGAPDTQYF. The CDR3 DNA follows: TGTGCCAGCACACGACTAGCGGGGGCCCCAGATACGCAGTATTTT.